A selection of T cell receptor beta chains follows, all from one sample in a study of cytomegalovirus exposure and HLA in healthy donors. TCRdb's table, derived via immunoSEQ multiplex PCR, lists solely in-frame clones and lacks some. The data hold 200,000 to 250,000 clones, with less than 90% observed a single time. Sequencing used PBMCs. The receptors were gathered from a man aged 18 to 30 in good health and CMV-seropositive. CDR3s include the opening cysteine and the closing phenylalanine or tryptophan. The D gene is left open where the match is weak. The size field is filled for only some rows; it gives once, few, many or a size class.

>TRBD2|TRBJ2-2|TRBV7-6|few
TGTGCCAGCAGCTTAGGACTAGCGGGAGGAACCGGGGAGCTGTTTTTT
CASSLGLAGGTGELFF
>NA|TRBJ1-1|TRBV27|NA
TGTGCCAGCAGTCAACAGGGAACCAACACTGAAGCTTTCTTT
CASSQQGTNTEAFF
>NA|TRBJ1-1|TRBV11-2|NA
TGTGCCAGCAGCTTGCCTTGGGGGACTGAAGCTTTCTTT
CASSLPWGTEAFF
>NA|TRBJ2-3|TRBV7-2|once
TGTGCCAGCAGCTTATCGTTTCTTTCTGATACGCAGTATTTT
CASSLSFLSDTQYF
>TRBD1|TRBJ2-1|TRBV6-5|NA
TGTGCCAGCAGAACCGACAGGGGGGATGAGCAGTTCTTC
CASRTDRGDEQFF
>NA|TRBJ1-3|TRBV30|NA
TGTGCCTGGAGTGTACTCGGCAGTCGACCTGGAAACACCATATATTTT
CAWSVLGSRPGNTIYF
>TRBD2|TRBJ2-7|TRBV2|NA
TGTGCCAGCAAGGCGGGAGCAGGTACCTACGAGCAGTACTTC
CASKAGAGTYEQYF
>TRBD1|TRBJ2-5|TRBV6-1|NA
TGTGCCAGCAGTAGGGGGGGACAGGGGAGAGAGACCCAGTACTTC
CASSRGGQGRETQYF
>TRBD2|TRBJ2-7|TRBV5-1|NA
TGCGCCAGCAGCTTGTCTAGCGGGAGCGACGAGCAGTACTTC
CASSLSSGSDEQYF
>NA|TRBJ1-1|TRBV27|once
TGTGCCAGCAGTCCTCCCGGGACGCTGAACACTGAAGCTTTCTTT
CASSPPGTLNTEAFF
>NA|TRBJ2-7|TRBV10-1|NA
TGCGCCAGCAGTGACTTGGCAGACGCGGCCTACGAGCAGTACTTC
CASSDLADAAYEQYF
>NA|TRBJ1-2|TRBV20-1|NA
TGCAGTGCTAGAGATCGCTATGGCTACACCTTC
CSARDRYGYTF
>NA|TRBJ1-1|TRBV6-5|few
TGTGCCAGCAGTTACAGGGTGAGCACTGAAGCTTTCTTT
CASSYRVSTEAFF
>NA|TRBJ2-6|TRBV7-8|NA
TGTGCCAGCAGCTTAGTGGATGCCTTGCGAGCCAACGTCCTGACTTTC
CASSLVDALRANVLTF
>TRBD1|TRBJ1-1|TRBV2|once
TGTGCCAGCAGTTATACAGGGGACACTGAAGCTTTCTTT
CASSYTGDTEAFF
>TRBD2|TRBJ2-1|TRBV19|NA
TGTGCCAGTAGTATAGGGGGGGGGACCTACAATGAGCAGTTCTTC
CASSIGGGTYNEQFF